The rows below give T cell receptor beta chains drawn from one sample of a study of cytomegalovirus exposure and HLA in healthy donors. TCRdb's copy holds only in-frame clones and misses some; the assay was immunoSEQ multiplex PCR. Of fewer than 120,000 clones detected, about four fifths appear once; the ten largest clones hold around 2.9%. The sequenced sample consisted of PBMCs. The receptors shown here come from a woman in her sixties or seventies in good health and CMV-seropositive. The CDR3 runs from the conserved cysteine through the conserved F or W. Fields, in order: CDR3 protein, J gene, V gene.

CATSRGRAGSTDTQYF | TRBJ2-3 | TRBV15
CACWTGYEVDEQFF | TRBJ2-1 | TRBV30
CARVTLGYGYTF | TRBJ1-2 | TRBV12-5
CASSDQGNTEAFF | TRBJ1-1 | TRBV7-9
CASSRTLAGEYEQYF | TRBJ2-7 | TRBV6-5
CASMPSPVRNPYNEQFF | TRBJ2-1 | TRBV7-8
CASSLVLAGGPGETQYF | TRBJ2-5 | TRBV5-1
CASSQTPGQGRVNTEAFF | TRBJ1-1 | TRBV4-1
CASSHPVTQETQYF | TRBJ2-5 | TRBV5-4
CASRGPPTEAFF | TRBJ1-1 | TRBV6-1
CASSLRGEPYNEQFF | TRBJ2-1 | TRBV7-2
CSVDSGTRDEQFF | TRBJ2-1 | TRBV29-1
CASSPQDSEAFF | TRBJ1-1 | TRBV9